The 5 T cell receptor beta chains listed next were all sequenced from one sample in a study of blood T cell repertoires in COVID-19 (dated by TCRdb to about 2020). Receptor amplification or capture employed the immunoSEQ multiplex PCR assay. TCRdb carries this immuneACCESS record with in-frame sequences only. Its versions omit some clonotypes, under half of them owing to an unresolved V gene in the studies checked, with the rest unexplained. Recorded for this sample are some 150,000 clones; approximately 87% of them occurred a single time. The ten largest clones represent about 9.4% of the sample. The sequenced sample consisted of peripheral blood. The receptors derive from a woman between 45 and 60 years old with active or convalescent COVID-19.

In its sample, this clone was seen once. The rearrangement links TRBV19 to TRBJ1-3; D remains unclear. V was trimmed by 3 bases and J by 0 bases, leaving 12 bases between them. Per the germline V gene, CDR1 is LNHDA and CDR2 is SQIVND (reference sequence). The length of the CDR3 is 16 residues. CDR3 sequence (DNA): TGTGCCAGTAGTATCAGGATGCAGTCCTCTGGAAACACCATATATTTT. It codes for CASSIRMQSSGNTIYF.

The chain links TRBV6-5 to TRBJ1-6; 9 nucleotides line up with TRBD1. The germline CDR1 and CDR2 sequences are MNHEY and SVGAGI. V trimming: 7 bases; J trimming: 10 bases; junction bases outside the gene matches: 8. The CDR3 contains 14 residues. The DNA for the CDR3 is TGTGCCAGCACCGGGGGACAGGGTGACTCACCCCTCCACTTT. As protein: CASTGGQGDSPLHF.

The rearrangement links TRBV7-9 to TRBJ1-2, with TRBD1 as a possible D gene (6 bases). CDR1 and CDR2 from the germline V gene are SEHNR and FQNEAQ (reference sequence). This CDR3 spans 12 amino acids. V gave up 5 bases and J gave up 4 bases, with 8 bases separating them. The CDR3 loop reads CASSQDSYGYTF. Here the CDR3 DNA reads TGTGCCAGCAGCCAGGACAGCTATGGCTACACCTTC.

On this clone: Other nucleotide sequences in the sample specify the same CDR3. CDR3 loop: CASSLATGDYGYTF. The CDR3 DNA sequence: TGCGCCAGCAGCTTGGCTACAGGGGATTATGGCTACACCTTC. The rearrangement links TRBV5-1 to TRBJ1-2; TRBD1 matches at 7 bases. Losses at the gene ends were 0 bases for V and 5 bases for J; bases not matched to a gene: 4. CDR1 and CDR2 (germline): SGHRS, YFSETQ. This CDR3 is 14 amino acids long.

This sequence joins TRBV6-2 or TRBV6-3 and TRBJ1-1, with 10 bases lining up with TRBD1. The V segment lost 4 bases and the J segment 0 bases; nucleotides outside the gene matches: 5. The germline gives CDR1 MNHEY, CDR2 SVGEGT. The CDR3 runs 16 residues. Here the CDR3 reads CASSWDRGRMNTEAFF. The CDR3 DNA follows: TGTGCCAGCAGTTGGGACAGGGGTAGGATGAACACTGAAGCTTTCTTT.